Shown below are 3 T cell receptor beta chains from a single sample sequenced in a study of regulatory T cells in long-lasting Graves disease. Time point of the sample: newly diagnosed GD, antithyroid drugs for less than 3 months. With RNA extracted from PBMCs as input, the TCR library was made. CDR3-region Arm-PCR and iRepertoire HTBI primers produced the TCR beta libraries. In TCRdb, the multiplex PCR reads were re-called with MiXCR into one record per CDR3 protein. The table has about 220,000 distinct CDR3 sequences, roughly 20% seen once; the top ten hold over 9.5%. This sample was also put to use in a study of T cells in Graves' hyperthyroidism and ophthalmopathy.

The sample consisted of peripheral blood mononuclear cells (PBMCs), taken at new diagnosis, from a patient treated with antithyroid drugs. The source is a woman aged 30 to 39 with Graves disease.

The table lists this clonotype with many counts. The chain joins TRBV12-5 to TRBJ1-1; D gene ambiguous. The CDR3 runs to 13 residues. Trimming took off 5 bases at V and 1 base at J, with 8 bases between the two ends. The germline gives CDR1 LGHNT, CDR2 FRNRAP. The CDR3 DNA reads as TGTGCTAGTGGTCTAAGGGAGAACACTGAAGCTTTCTTT. Amino acid sequence: CASGLRENTEAFF.

This clonotype was counted ten times or more. The rearrangement joins TRBV15 to TRBJ2-7; 8 nucleotides line up with TRBD1. V was clipped by 6 bases and J by 1 base; unmatched bases: 8. Germline V lookup: CDR1 LNHNV, CDR2 YYDKDF (reference sequence). The CDR3 has 15 amino acids. The CDR3 DNA follows: TGTGCCACCAGTCTAAGGACAGGGCAGTCCTACGAGCAGTACTTC. Protein sequence: CATSLRTGQSYEQYF.

J is TRBJ1-5 and V is TRBV28, with D perhaps matching TRBD1 (6 bases). The CDR3 has 17 residues. Germline V lookup: CDR1 MDHEN, CDR2 SYDVKM. V dropped 3 bases and J dropped 4 bases, with 19 bases sitting between them. CDR3 loop: CASSLATGIPPNQPQHF. The DNA for the CDR3 is TGTGCCAGCAGTTTGGCTACAGGGATCCCCCCAAATCAGCCCCAGCATTTT.